This T cell receptor (beta chain) was recovered during a study of blood T cell repertoires in COVID-19 (dated by TCRdb to 2020 to 2021). About the study as a whole: Samples from collaborators originated in the United States, Italy and Spain and spanned both the acute and convalescent phases of COVID-19. The sample metadata nearly always contained a de-identified subject ID, COVID-19 status, age in years and sex. Samples came from the ongoing ImmuneRACE study (first 160 participants) plus 1,254 subjects from 6 global collaborators. The prospective study material was composed of cDNA or gDNA derived from T cells, B-cell-depleted T cells, or PBMCs. Where HLA class I and class II types were available, the types were taken from metadata supplied by the sample provider, not from assay-based typing. The repertoires were made available in a free public database intended to serve as a resource for research on the immune response to SARS-CoV-2. Subjects who had been exposed to COVID-19, were actively infected with it, or had recovered from it provided the deeply sampled blood TCRbeta repertoires that made up the dataset.

Concerning this clone: Its antigen is not yet known. No much larger clone is present one base from it, and per-base qualities are unavailable.

The immunoSEQ Assay, a bias-controlled multiplex PCR, was used to amplify TCRbeta CDR3 regions from genomic DNA. The study's own analysis went as follows. Within the assay, amplification of reference gene primers was used to estimate how many nucleated cells each sample contained. To quantify the absolute abundance of each unique TCRbeta CDR3 rearrangement, sequence reads were collapsed and filtered. For each sample, productive Simpson clonality was calculated by taking the square root of Simpson's diversity index across productive rearrangements. The source is immuneACCESS, and TCRdb retained only in-frame sequences with V and J called. Part of the clones is not carried over; for the studies checked, unresolved V genes explain less than half of this, and the remainder is unexplained. The V and J calls and the clone size are those of that table, but D and trimming were determined from the DNA. The sample includes some 320,000 clones, with around 86% observed a single time. The ten largest clonotypes hold approximately 5% of the sample.

From a lookup of the germline V gene (reference sequence), CDR1 and CDR2 are LGHDT and YNNKEL. V is pruned by 4 bases and J by 2 bases, leaving 4 bases of the junction without a gene match. The CDR3 covers 15 residues, taking in both the cysteine and the phenylalanine. This entry keeps only the CDR3 DNA: 45 bases, framed from base 1. Summary of the overall study and its limitations: Clinical and demographic metadata were provided uncurated, with the amount varying by source and participant.

Enrolling through a virtual design, the prospective study's participants ranged in age from roughly 18 to 95 years and lived across roughly 24 United States geographic areas. In the prospective study, participants were assigned to cohorts based on the clinical history participants reported in a screening survey and a study questionnaire. Recovered participants in ImmuneRACE Cohort 3 were defined as having two consecutive negative NP/OP PCR tests, clearance from a healthcare professional, or resolution of symptoms. Each participant in the prospective study had whole blood, serum and a nasopharyngeal or oropharyngeal swab collected by mobile phlebotomists. Over a roughly two-month period, participants in the prospective study had the option of providing additional blood draws and questionnaires. Before DNA extraction, blood samples from the prospective study were shipped at room temperature or frozen.

The rearrangement combines TRBV3-1 (or the pseudogene TRBV3-2) with TRBJ1-3, with 8 bases matching TRBD1. This clonotype originated in a man between 60 and 75 years old who had recovered from COVID-19. Sequenced material: PBMCs or T cells enriched from blood (not recorded which). The DNA sequence follows: TGTGCCAGCAGCCTGCTGGACAGGGCTGGAAACACCATATATTTT. This gives the protein CASSLLDRAGNTIYF.